This TCR beta chain emerged from a study of OX40 agonist ivuxolimab in advanced cancers. Only in-frame clones appear in the TCRdb table, and some are missing; sequencing was by immunoSEQ multiplex PCR. The sample includes around 56,000 clones, over 65% of them seen just once. The CDR3 contains 14 residues. Germline V CDR1 and CDR2: SNHLY, FYNNEI. Trimming pared 5 bases from V and 4 bases from J, leaving 15 bases between. J is TRBJ2-7 and V is TRBV2; the D is unclear. The source was CD4+ or CD8+ T cells sorted from blood, collected in a trial of the OX40 agonist ivuxolimab. The clonotype comes from an adult with an advanced solid tumor such as melanoma, head and neck, liver or kidney cancer. The CDR3 coding sequence is TGTGCCAGCAGTTCACTACTGAACATATACGAGCAGTACTTC. Amino acid sequence: CASSSLLNIYEQYF. The variable domain in full, with the rest retrieved from reference TRBV2 and TRBJ2-7, is EPEVTQTPSHQVTQMGQEVILRCVPISNHLYFYWYRQILGQKVEFLVSFYNNEISEKSEIFDDQFSVERPDGSNFTLKIRSTKLEDSAMYFCASSSLLNIYEQYFGPGTRLTVT.